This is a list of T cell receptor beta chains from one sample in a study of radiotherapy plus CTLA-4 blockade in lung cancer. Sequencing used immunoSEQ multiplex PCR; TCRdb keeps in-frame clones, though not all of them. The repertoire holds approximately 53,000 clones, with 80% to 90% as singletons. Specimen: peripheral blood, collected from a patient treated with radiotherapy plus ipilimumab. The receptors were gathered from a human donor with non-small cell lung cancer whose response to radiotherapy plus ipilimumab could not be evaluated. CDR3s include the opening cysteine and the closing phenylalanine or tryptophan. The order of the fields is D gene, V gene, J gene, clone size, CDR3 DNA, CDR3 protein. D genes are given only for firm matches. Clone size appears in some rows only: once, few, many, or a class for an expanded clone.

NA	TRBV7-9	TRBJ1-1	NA	TGTGCCAGCAGGTTAGCCCAGACTGAAGCTTTCTTT	CASRLAQTEAFF
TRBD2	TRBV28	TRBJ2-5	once	TGTGCCAGCAGGCTAGCGGGAAGAGAGACCCAGTACTTC	CASRLAGRETQYF
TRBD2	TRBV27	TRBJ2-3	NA	TGTGCCAGCAGTCTCCAAGGCGGACTAGCGGGAGGGAGAACAGATACGCAGTATTTT	CASSLQGGLAGGRTDTQYF
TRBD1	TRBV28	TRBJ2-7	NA	TGTGCCAGCAGTTTATGGGGACAGGGGTCCTACGAGCAGTACTTC	CASSLWGQGSYEQYF
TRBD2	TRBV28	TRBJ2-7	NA	TGTGCCAGCAGTCCAACTAGCGGGCACTCCTACGAGCAGTACTTC	CASSPTSGHSYEQYF
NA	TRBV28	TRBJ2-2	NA	TGTGCCAGCGCCCACGACTTGGAGCTGTTTTTT	CASAHDLELFF
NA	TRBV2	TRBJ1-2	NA	TGTGCCAGCAAACCAGGGGAAGTCTATGGCTACACCTTC	CASKPGEVYGYTF
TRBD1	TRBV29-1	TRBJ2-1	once	TGCAGCGTTGAGGCCGGGACAGACAATGAGCAGTTCTTC	CSVEAGTDNEQFF
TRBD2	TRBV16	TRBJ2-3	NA	TGTGCCAGCAAGAGGAGCGGGAACGCAGATACGCAGTATTTT	CASKRSGNADTQYF
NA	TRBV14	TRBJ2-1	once	TGTGCCAGCAGCCCAATTGGAGGAGCGCACAATGAGCAGTTCTTC	CASSPIGGAHNEQFF
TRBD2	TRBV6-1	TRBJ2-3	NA	TGTGCCAGCAGCCAGCGGGGCTCAGATACGCAGTATTTT	CASSQRGSDTQYF
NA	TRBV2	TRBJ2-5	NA	TGTGCCAGCAGACAACCCCAAGAGACCCAGTACTTC	CASRQPQETQYF
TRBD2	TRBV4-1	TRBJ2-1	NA	TGCGCCAGCAGCCAAGATCTTCCGGGACTAGCGGGAGTTAATGAGCAGTTCTTC	CASSQDLPGLAGVNEQFF
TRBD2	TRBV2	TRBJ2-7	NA	TGTGCCAGCAGGGAGACTAGCGGGAGCTACGAGCAGTACTTC	CASRETSGSYEQYF
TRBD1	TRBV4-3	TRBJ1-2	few	TGCGCCAGCAGCCAAGGGACAGGTAATGGCTACACCTTC	CASSQGTGNGYTF
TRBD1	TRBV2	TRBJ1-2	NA	TGTGCCAGCAGCAAACGGGACAGGGGGAGCTATGGCTACACCTTC	CASSKRDRGSYGYTF
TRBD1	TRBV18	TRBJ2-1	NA	TGTGCCAGCTCGGAACAGGGGGCCTCCTACAATGAGCAGTTCTTC	CASSEQGASYNEQFF
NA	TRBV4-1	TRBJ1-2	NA	TGCGCCAGCAGCCAAGCTAGCGATAGCAAATCGGCTGGCTACACCTTC	CASSQASDSKSAGYTF
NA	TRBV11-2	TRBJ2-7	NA	TGTGCCAGCAGCACGACAGTGGACGAGCAGTACTTC	CASSTTVDEQYF
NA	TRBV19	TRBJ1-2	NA	TGTGCCAGTAGTCCACATTTTAACTATGGCTACACCTTC	CASSPHFNYGYTF
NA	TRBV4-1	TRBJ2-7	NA	TGCGCCAGCAGCCTAAGGGTACTAGGAACCTACGAGCAGTACTTC	CASSLRVLGTYEQYF
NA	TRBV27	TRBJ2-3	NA	TGTGCCAGCAGTTTAGGAGGGGGCGCCGCAGATACGCAGTATTTT	CASSLGGGAADTQYF
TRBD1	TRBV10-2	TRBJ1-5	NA	TGCGCCATAGGGACAGATTATAGCAATCAGCCCCAGCATTTT	CAIGTDYSNQPQHF
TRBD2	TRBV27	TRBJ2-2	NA	TGTGCCAGCAGGGGGACTAGCGGGGGTATCGGGGAGCTGTTTTTT	CASRGTSGGIGELFF
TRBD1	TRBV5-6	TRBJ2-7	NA	TGTGCCAGCAGCCCGGGACAGGGACGACGCGAGCAGTACTTC	CASSPGQGRREQYF
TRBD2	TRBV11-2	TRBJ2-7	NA	TGTGCCAGCAGCCCCGGACTAGCGGGGGGCTACGAGCAGTACTTC	CASSPGLAGGYEQYF
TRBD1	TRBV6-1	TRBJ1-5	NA	TGTGCCAGCAGCCCCGGGACAGGGGTTAATCAGCCCCAGCATTTT	CASSPGTGVNQPQHF
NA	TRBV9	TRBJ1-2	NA	TGTGCCAGCAGCGCCGGCGGACAGATGACAAACTATGGCTACACCTTC	CASSAGGQMTNYGYTF
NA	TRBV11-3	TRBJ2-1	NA	TGTGCCAGCAGCCTAGGGGGGGGCGCGGGCTACAATGAGCAGTTCTTC	CASSLGGGAGYNEQFF
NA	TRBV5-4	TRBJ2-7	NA	TGTGCCAGTTCTACAGGCGTGAGCTCCTACGAGCAGTACTTC	CASSTGVSSYEQYF
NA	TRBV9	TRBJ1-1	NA	TGTGCCAGCAGCGTAGTGTTGGACAGTGTCGCTGAAGCTTTCTTT	CASSVVLDSVAEAFF
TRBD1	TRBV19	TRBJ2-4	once	TGTGCCAGTAGTCCCTTACAGGGGGCAGGCAAAAACATTCAGTACTTC	CASSPLQGAGKNIQYF
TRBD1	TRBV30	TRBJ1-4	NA	TGTGCCTGGAGTAAGGGACAGGGGTATGAAAAACTGTTTTTT	CAWSKGQGYEKLFF
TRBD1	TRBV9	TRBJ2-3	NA	TGTGCCAGCAGCGTAGACAGGGGGACCACAGATACGCAGTATTTT	CASSVDRGTTDTQYF
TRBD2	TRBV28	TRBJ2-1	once	TGTGCCAGCAGCCCTAGCGGGAGATCCTACAATGAGCAGTTCTTC	CASSPSGRSYNEQFF
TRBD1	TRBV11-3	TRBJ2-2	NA	TGTGCCAGCAGCCGGACAGGGTGGTCCGGGGAGCTGTTTTTT	CASSRTGWSGELFF
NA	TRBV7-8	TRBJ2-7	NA	TGTGCCAGCAGCTTCCGGGAAAATAGGTACGAGCAGTACTTC	CASSFRENRYEQYF
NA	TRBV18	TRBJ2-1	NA	TGTGCCAGCTCACCGCTGGTGGCGGGATCGGTTGCTGAGCAGTTCTTC	CASSPLVAGSVAEQFF
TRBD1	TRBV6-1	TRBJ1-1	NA	TGTGCCAGCAGCCGACAGGGTGTCCGGGACACTGAAGCTTTCTTT	CASSRQGVRDTEAFF
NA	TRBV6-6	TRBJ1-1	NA	TGTGCCAGCAGTTCTGGCAGGGGGAACACTGAAGCTTTCTTT	CASSSGRGNTEAFF
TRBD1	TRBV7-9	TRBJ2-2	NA	TGTGCCAGCAGCTCTACCGCAGGGGGCGGGGAGCTGTTTTTT	CASSSTAGGGELFF
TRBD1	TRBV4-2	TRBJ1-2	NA	TGTGCCAGCAGCCAAGCTACCGGGACAGAGGAAAACTATGGCTACACCTTC	CASSQATGTEENYGYTF
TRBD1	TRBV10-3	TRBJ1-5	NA	TGTGCCATCAGCTTAACCCAGGGGGCCGGGGATCAGCCCCAGCATTTT	CAISLTQGAGDQPQHF
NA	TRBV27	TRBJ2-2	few	TGTGCCAGCAAGGTCCGGGACTCCACGAACACCGGGGAGCTGTTTTTT	CASKVRDSTNTGELFF
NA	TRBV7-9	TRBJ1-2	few	TGTGCCAGCAGCTACCCTCGGACAGTAGCTAACTATGGCTACACCTTC	CASSYPRTVANYGYTF
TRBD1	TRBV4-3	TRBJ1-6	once	TGCGCCAGCAGCCCAGGGACAGGAAATTCACCCCTCCACTTT	CASSPGTGNSPLHF
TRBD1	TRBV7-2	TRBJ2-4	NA	TGTGCCAGCAGCTTAGGATGGACAGGGGGCGAAAACATTCAGTACTTC	CASSLGWTGGENIQYF
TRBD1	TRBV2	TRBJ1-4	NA	TGTGCCAGCAGTGAAACGGACAGGGGAAATGAAAAACTGTTTTTT	CASSETDRGNEKLFF
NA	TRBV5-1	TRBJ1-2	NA	TGCGCCAGCAGCTTGGAGTCAGGGGCGTCGGCGGATGGCTACACCTTC	CASSLESGASADGYTF
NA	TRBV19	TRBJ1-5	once	TGTGCCAGTAGTTTCGGAGGGAGGGCCGATCAGCCCCAGCATTTT	CASSFGGRADQPQHF
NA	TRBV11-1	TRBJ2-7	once	TGTGCCAGCAGCTTCCCTGGGGCCGGAACCTACGAGCAGTACTTC	CASSFPGAGTYEQYF
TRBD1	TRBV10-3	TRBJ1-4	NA	TGTGCCATCAGTGAGTCGGAGACAGGGAATGAAAAACTGTTTTTT	CAISESETGNEKLFF
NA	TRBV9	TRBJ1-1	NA	TGTGCCAGCAGCGGGGGACCCCAGGGGACTGAAGCTTTCTTT	CASSGGPQGTEAFF
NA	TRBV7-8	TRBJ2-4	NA	TGTGCCAGCAGCTATGGACTCGACATTCAGTACTTC	CASSYGLDIQYF
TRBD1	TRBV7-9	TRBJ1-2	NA	TGTGCCAGCAGCTCGATAAGGACAGGGCCTGGCTACACCTTC	CASSSIRTGPGYTF
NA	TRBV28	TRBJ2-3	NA	TGTGCCAGCAGTTCCCACGCTAATCGACAAGATACGCAGTATTTT	CASSSHANRQDTQYF
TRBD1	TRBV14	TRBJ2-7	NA	TGTGCCAGCAGCCACTCCCTGGGGGGACAGGGCTACGAGCAGTACTTC	CASSHSLGGQGYEQYF